This TCR beta chain was obtained from a study of shared clonotypes between healthy human individuals. The data were produced by immunoSEQ multiplex PCR, yet TCRdb's version contains in-frame clones alone and is incomplete. This table holds hundreds of thousands of clones, 75% to 85% found once. Nashville, Tennessee was home to all donors, who were Caucasian adults. The material sequenced was PBMCs. This clonotype was sampled from a middle-aged woman in good health. Some clones in this sample may be carry-over from other donors' samples.

CDR3 bases: TGTGCCAGCAGCCAAGGTTACCAAGAGACCCAGTACTTC. Encoded protein: CASSQGYQETQYF. The genes are TRBV14 and TRBJ2-5; no definite D call. The CDR3 is made up of 13 amino acids. V lost 1 base to trimming and J lost 0 bases, with 3 bases between them. Germline CDR1 reads SGHDN; CDR2 reads FVKESK. The full variable domain, completed using reference TRBV14 and TRBJ2-5, is EAGVTQFPSHSVIEKGQTVTLRCDPISGHDNLYWYRRVMGKEIKFLLHFVKESKQDESGMPNNRFLAERTGGTYSTLKVQPAELEDSGVYFCASSQGYQETQYFGPGTRLLVL.